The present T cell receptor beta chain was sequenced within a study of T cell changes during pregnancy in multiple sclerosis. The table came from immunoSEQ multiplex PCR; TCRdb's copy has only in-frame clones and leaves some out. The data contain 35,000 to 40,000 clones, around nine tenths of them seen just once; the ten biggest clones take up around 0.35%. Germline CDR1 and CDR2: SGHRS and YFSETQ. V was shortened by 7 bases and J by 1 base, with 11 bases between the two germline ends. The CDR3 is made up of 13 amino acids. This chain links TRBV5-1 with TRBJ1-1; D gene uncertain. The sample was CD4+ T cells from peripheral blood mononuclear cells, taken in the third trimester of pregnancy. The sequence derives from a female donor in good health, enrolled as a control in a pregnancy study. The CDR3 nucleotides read TGCGCCAGCCGTAGCGAGCCGAACACTGAAGCTTTCTTT. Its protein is CASRSEPNTEAFF.